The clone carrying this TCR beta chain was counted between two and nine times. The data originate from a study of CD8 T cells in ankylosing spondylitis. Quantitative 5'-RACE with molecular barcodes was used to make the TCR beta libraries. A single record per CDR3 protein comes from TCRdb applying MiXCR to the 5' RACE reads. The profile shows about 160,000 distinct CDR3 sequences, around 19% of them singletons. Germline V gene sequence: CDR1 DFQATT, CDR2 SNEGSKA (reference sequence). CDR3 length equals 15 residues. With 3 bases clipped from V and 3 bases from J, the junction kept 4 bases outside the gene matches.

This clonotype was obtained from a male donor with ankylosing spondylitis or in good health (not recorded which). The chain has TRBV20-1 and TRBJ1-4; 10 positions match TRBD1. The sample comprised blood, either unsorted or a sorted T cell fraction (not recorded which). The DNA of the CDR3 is TGCAGTGCTAGGCCAGACAGGGGGCCTAATGAAAAACTGTTTTTT. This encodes CSARPDRGPNEKLFF.